Below are 8 T cell receptor beta chains sequenced from a single sample in a study of blood T cell repertoires in COVID-19. The data were produced by immunoSEQ multiplex PCR, yet TCRdb's version contains in-frame clones alone and is incomplete. The table includes about 200,000 clones, 70% to 90% detected once. Sequenced: peripheral blood. These receptors came from a man between 60 and 75 years old with active or convalescent COVID-19.

V usage is TRBV6-5 and J usage is TRBJ1-4; 9 nucleotides agree with TRBD1. Germline values: CDR1 MNHEY, CDR2 SVGAGI. With V trimmed by 7 bases and J by 7 bases, 7 bases remained unmatched. The CDR3 has 14 amino acids. CDR3 DNA: TGTGCCAGCAAGGGAACAGGGGGCGGTGAAAAACTGTTTTTT. It yields the protein CASKGTGGGEKLFF.

This rearrangement joins TRBV3-1 (or the pseudogene TRBV3-2) to TRBJ1-6; no definite D call. The CDR3 totals 15 residues. Germline V CDR1 and CDR2: LGHDT, YNNKEL (reference sequence). Trimming took 0 bases from V and 8 from J, leaving 11 bases between them. The CDR3 DNA is TGTGCCAGCAGCCAAGAGTCGGGTATGCATTCACCCCTCCACTTT. Protein sequence: CASSQESGMHSPLHF.

The chain recombines TRBV15 with TRBJ1-5; TRBD1 is a possible D gene (5 bases). Germline CDR1 LNHNV, CDR2 YYDKDF (reference sequence). The CDR3 contains 13 residues. The ends were cut back, 3 bases at V and 7 bases at J, with 10 bases in the middle. In DNA, the CDR3 is TGTGCCACCAGCAGTCAACGGGGGCAGCCCCAGCATTTT. Translated: CATSSQRGQPQHF.

The chain carries TRBV15 and TRBJ2-2, with 9 bases lining up with TRBD1. V shed 8 bases and J 3 bases; nucleotides not matched to a gene: 4. The CDR3 sequence is 14 residues long. Looked up from germline, CDR1 is LNHNV and CDR2 is YYDKDF (reference sequence). CDR3 amino acids: CATRTGVDTGELFF. The CDR3 coding sequence is TGTGCCACCCGGACAGGGGTTGACACCGGGGAGCTGTTTTTT.

This clone was counted a single time. This chain uses TRBV15 with TRBJ2-7, with 7 bases matching TRBD2. Trimming removed 3 bases from V and 3 bases from J; junction bases left unmatched: 8. The CDR3 covers 15 residues. CDR1 LNHNV and CDR2 YYDKDF come from the germline V gene (reference sequence). The CDR3 spells CATSSSSGSFYEQYF. The CDR3 nucleotides are TGTGCCACCAGCAGTAGTAGCGGGTCCTTCTACGAGCAGTACTTC.

The genes are TRBV3-1 (or the pseudogene TRBV3-2) and TRBJ1-2; D gene uncertain. CDR3 length: 14 residues. With 1 base removed from V and 3 bases from J, the gap between germline ends came to 9 bases. Germline values: CDR1 LGHDT, CDR2 YNNKEL (reference sequence). CDR3 sequence (DNA): TGTGCCAGCAGCCAAGGCGGCGAATACTATGGCTACACCTTC. This encodes CASSQGGEYYGYTF.

The J gene is TRBJ1-1, the V gene TRBV19; tentative D call: TRBD1 (5 bases). The CDR3 runs 16 residues. The ends were cut back, 1 base at V and 0 bases at J, with 12 bases in the middle. Germline CDR1 LNHDA, CDR2 SQIVND (reference sequence). This CDR3 reads CASSIVGAGMNTEAFF. As DNA, the CDR3 is TGTGCCAGTAGTATAGTTGGGGCAGGGATGAACACTGAAGCTTTCTTT. The variable domain in full, with the rest retrieved from reference TRBV19 and TRBJ1-1, is DGGITQSPKYLFRKEGQNVTLSCEQNLNHDAMYWYRQDPGQGLRLIYYSQIVNDFQKGDIAEGYSVSREKKESFPLTVTSAQKNPTAFYLCASSIVGAGMNTEAFFGQGTRLTVV.

This clone came up once. The chain joins TRBV12-5 to TRBJ2-1; TRBD1 agrees at 7 bases. The V and J ends lost 8 bases and 7 bases, in that order; junction bases with no gene match: 5. This CDR3 contains 12 residues. Germline CDR1 is LGHNT and CDR2 is FRNRAP. The CDR3 region has the DNA TGTGCTAGTCAGACAGGGTGGAATGAGCAGTTCTTC. It yields the protein CASQTGWNEQFF.